This T cell receptor (beta chain) was captured in a study of PD-1 blockade in classical Hodgkin lymphoma. Sequenced by immunoSEQ multiplex PCR; TCRdb stores in-frame clones only, minus some. The sample includes just under 7,500 clones, 60% to 85% seen only once; the top ten take 30% to 35%. The patients all showed relapse after autologous stem cell transplantation, while their brentuximab vedotin exposure varied. Looked up from germline, CDR1 is LGHNA and CDR2 is YNFKEQ. The trim removed 0 bases at V and 11 bases at J, leaving 12 bases unmatched. The CDR3 loop spans 16 amino acids. As for this clone: Its antigen is currently unknown.

Study results and caveats: Baseline diversity resembling that of newly diagnosed patients was seen in complete responders. A significant rise in TCR diversity was seen by C4D1 for CD4+ cells but not for CD8+ cells.

The sequence was collected from a human donor with classical Hodgkin lymphoma. This sequence joins TRBV4-2 and TRBJ1-4; 7 bases line up with TRBD1. Sequenced material: peripheral blood mononuclear cells (PBMCs), taken before the second cycle of nivolumab. The CDR3 here is CASSQDRQGGRDKLFF. CDR3 bases: TGTGCCAGCAGCCAAGATCGCCAGGGGGGGAGGGACAAACTGTTTTTT.